These 18 T cell receptor beta chains originate from one sample sequenced in a study of molecular identifiers for immune sequencing clone quantification (dated by TCRdb to between 2018 and 2020). The library was obtained by PCR. Sequenced on a NextSeq 500. Using fastp at Q25 and MiXCR, TCRdb reprocessed the public reads and kept productive beta chains. When rows share a CDR3 protein, they turn into one entry using the most common DNA and genes. For this sample there are about 510,000 distinct CDR3 sequences; around 23% appear just once. The ten largest account for around 0.78% of the sample. The sequenced sample was naive CD8+ T cells from blood, with Jurkat cell RNA spiked in. The sample's cell subset or site, from its label and the paper: FACS-sorted CD8+CD4-CCR7+CD45RA+ naive T cells. The receptors come from a human donor in good health. Some libraries in this study had Jurkat cell RNA spiked in.

This clonotype was detected a few times. V gene TRBV21-1 combines with J gene TRBJ2-6; TRBD1 reflects the table's D call only, with no check against the DNA. TRBV21-1 is a pseudogene locus. There are 18 residues in the CDR3. For the CDR3, the DNA is TGTGCCAGCACCAAGACAGGGAGTTCCTCCTCTGGGGCCAACGTCCTGACTTTC. Its translation: CASTKTGSSSSGANVLTF.

This clonotype showed up just a few times. The rearrangement links TRBV7-9 to TRBJ1-2, with 12 bases lining up with TRBD1. J lost 10 bases, V lost 4 bases, and 10 bases had no gene match. The CDR3 length is 15 residues. Per germline, CDR1 SEHNR and CDR2 FQNEAQ (reference sequence). DNA for the CDR3: TGTGCCAGCAGCTCCCCGGGGACAGGGGGCCTGACCTACACCTTC. Its protein product is CASSSPGTGGLTYTF.

This clonotype was counted ten times or more. This chain links TRBV20-1 with TRBJ1-6, with a tentative D call TRBD1 (6 bases). The CDR3 is 15 amino acids. V lost 3 bases and J lost 7, with 16 bases in between. Germline CDR1 is DFQATT and CDR2 is SNEGSKA (reference sequence). The CDR3 DNA is TGCAGTGCTAGTGGGCCGGGGGCAGGGAATTCACCCCTCCACTTT. This sequence encodes CSASGPGAGNSPLHF.

Worth noting for this clonotype: This may stem from a read error, because a much larger clone lies one nucleotide away. The genes are TRBV7-6 and TRBJ2-3, with 9 bases fitting TRBD2. The CDR3 runs 17 residues. CDR1 is SGHVS, CDR2 FNYEAQ, per germline. V dropped 11 bases and J dropped 0; count of bases not matched to a gene: 15. CDR3 amino acids: CARQDGAGGRSTDTQYF. The CDR3 DNA reads TGTGCCCGCCAGGATGGAGCGGGAGGCCGGAGCACAGATACGCAGTATTTT.

The table lists this clonotype with a few counts. The chain carries TRBV10-3 and TRBJ2-1; 8 nucleotides match TRBD2. Germline V gene data show CDR1 as ENHRY and CDR2 as SYGVKD. The CDR3 sequence is 13 residues long. The junction had 9 bases not matched to a gene; V was cut back by 11 bases and J by 6 bases. In nucleotides, the CDR3 is TGTGCCGTCACGCGGGGGGATGGCAATGAGCAGTTCTTC. Its protein is CAVTRGDGNEQFF.

This clonotype was counted only a few times. The chain is built from TRBV27 and TRBJ1-2, with 8 nucleotides matching TRBD1. The CDR3 has 16 amino acids. From germline, CDR1 is MNHEY and CDR2 SMNVEV (reference sequence). J gave up 4 bases and V 1 base, and 8 bases lay outside the gene matches. The CDR3 DNA sequence: TGTGCCAGCAGTTTATTGGGACAGGACCTATCCTATGGCTACACCTTC. Amino acid sequence: CASSLLGQDLSYGYTF.

This clonotype was seen a handful of times. V and J are TRBV20-1 and TRBJ2-3; TRBD2 aligns across 11 bases. The CDR3 runs 20 residues. Germline V CDR1 and CDR2: DFQATT, SNEGSKA (reference sequence). The trim removed 3 bases at V and 3 bases at J, leaving 20 bases unmatched. CDR3: CSASHLVLAGEYWETDTQYF. CDR3 nucleotides: TGCAGTGCTAGTCATTTAGTACTAGCGGGAGAATATTGGGAGACAGATACGCAGTATTTT.

Points on this clonotype: An end of the junction differs from the germline gene, which may be a read error. The gene calls are TRBV2 and TRBJ2-7; D might be TRBD2 (6 bases). Germline lookup yields CDR1 SNHLY and CDR2 FYNNEI. The CDR3 is 15 amino acids. Here the CDR3 DNA reads TGTGCCAGCGGTGAAGTGGCGGGATTCTCCTACGAGCAGTACTTC. It specifies CASGEVAGFSYEQYF.

This clonotype was picked up a small number of times. The chain couples TRBV19 to TRBJ2-7; tentatively, D is TRBD1 (6 bases). The germline V and J ends were trimmed by 3 bases and 2 bases, with 8 bases remaining between them. CDR3 size: 13 residues. The V gene's germline CDR1 is LNHDA and CDR2 SQIVND (reference sequence). The CDR3 nucleotides read TGTGCCAGTAGTATCAGGGACACCTACGAGCAGTACTTC. It specifies CASSIRDTYEQYF.

This clonotype was found many times. The genes are TRBV3-1 and TRBJ1-1, with D perhaps matching TRBD1 (6 bases). The CDR3 sequence is 14 residues long. Germline V lookup: CDR1 LGHDT, CDR2 YNNKEL (reference sequence). Between the trimmed V and J ends, which lost 0 bases and 3 bases, there was a span of 8 bases. The CDR3 DNA reads TGTGCCAGCAGCCAAGATAGGGGGGACACTGAAGCTTTCTTT. This codes for CASSQDRGDTEAFF.

V usage is TRBV11-2 and J usage is TRBJ1-1; D is unresolved. The V gene's germline CDR1 is SGHAT and CDR2 FQNNGV. The CDR3 spans 13 residues. Trimming left V 1 base short and J 6 bases short, with 9 bases between. As DNA, the CDR3 is TGTGCCAGCAGCTTAGGTGGACTGTCTGAAGCTTTCTTT. Translation gives CASSLGGLSEAFF. The full variable domain, with the rest looked up from reference TRBV11-2 and TRBJ1-1, is EAGVAQSPRYKIIEKRQSVAFWCNPISGHATLYWYQQILGQGPKLLIQFQNNGVVDDSQLPKDRFSAERLKGVDSTLKIQPAKLEDSAVYLCASSLGGLSEAFFGQGTRLTVV.

This clonotype was observed at least ten times. This chain joins TRBV7-8 and TRBJ2-3; no definite D call. Germline V lookup: CDR1 SGHVS, CDR2 FQNEAQ. V lost 1 base, J lost 2 bases, and 10 bases lay in between. The CDR3 is 15 amino acids. The CDR3: CASSLGQGNTDTQYF. In DNA form, the CDR3 reads TGTGCCAGCAGCTTAGGTCAAGGAAACACAGATACGCAGTATTTT.

V usage is TRBV20-1 and J usage is TRBJ2-7, with 7 positions matching TRBD1. Losses at the gene ends were 6 bases for V and 5 bases for J; bases not matched to a gene: 16. This CDR3 has 15 residues. Germline CDR1 reads DFQATT; CDR2 reads SNEGSKA (reference sequence). CDR3 in amino acids: CSARPITGVSDEQYF. CDR3 nucleotide sequence: TGCAGTGCACGTCCCATTACAGGGGTTTCAGACGAGCAGTACTTC.

This chain joins TRBV6-2 or TRBV6-3 and TRBJ1-5; D call uncertain. The germline CDR1 and CDR2 sequences are MNHEY and SVGEGT. The V gene lost 5 bases and the J gene lost 10 bases, with 18 bases spanning the gap. The CDR3 totals 14 residues. As DNA, the CDR3 is TGTGCCAGCAGTCCCATCTCAGGCGCCTTTCCCCAGCATTTT. It yields the protein CASSPISGAFPQHF.

The rearrangement links TRBV4-1 to TRBJ1-1, with 9 bases aligning to TRBD1. This CDR3 comprises 15 residues. CDR1 is MGHRA, CDR2 YSYEKL, per germline. V dropped 2 bases and J dropped 4; count of bases not matched to a gene: 5. The CDR3 nucleotides are TGCGCCAGCAGCCAATCGGGGACAGGGTCCACTGAAGCTTTCTTT. Its protein is CASSQSGTGSTEAFF.

This chain connects TRBV19 to TRBJ2-5, with 8 positions matching TRBD1. CDR3 size: 14 residues. Germline values: CDR1 LNHDA, CDR2 SQIVND (reference sequence). J lost 5 bases, V lost 11 bases, and 13 bases had no gene match. In DNA, the CDR3 is TGTGCCGGTAAAAGTCAGGGGGCGGTGGAGACCCAGTACTTC. It is translated as CAGKSQGAVETQYF.

The rearrangement joins TRBV27 to TRBJ2-7, with D maybe TRBD2 (6 bases). The V and J ends lost 4 bases and 7 bases respectively, with 20 bases between them. Germline values: CDR1 MNHEY, CDR2 SMNVEV (reference sequence). The CDR3 is 15 residues long. The CDR3 coding sequence is TGTGCCAGCAGTTCCGGGACTTTGACTTTAGAAGAGCAGTACTTC. Protein sequence: CASSSGTLTLEEQYF.

As concerns this clonotype: A junction end diverges from the germline sequence, so it may reflect a read error. This sequence joins TRBV13 and TRBJ1-1, with D hard to call. The CDR3 length is 13 residues. Germline V gene lookup returns CDR1 PRHDT and CDR2 FYEKMQ (reference sequence). CDR3 region: CARSFVGNTAAFF. For the CDR3, the DNA is TGTGCCCGCAGCTTTGTAGGAAACACTGCAGCTTTCTTT.